This TCR beta chain appears in the sequencing data of a study of blood T cell repertoires in COVID-19. Sequencing was performed with immunoSEQ multiplex PCR; in TCRdb, only in-frame clones are kept and a portion is missing. The sample contains approximately 300,000 clones, around 90% of which appear only once. Germline CDR1 MNHEY, CDR2 SMNVEV (reference sequence). The junction had 5 bases not matched to a gene; V was cut back by 4 bases and J by 4 bases. The CDR3 runs 16 residues. Across about 22 US areas, participants ranged in age from roughly 18 to 95 years. Participant-given clinical history determined each cohort assignment.

The origin of this receptor is a woman aged 18 to 35 with acute COVID-19. Sample: PBMCs or T cells enriched from blood (not recorded which). This sequence joins TRBV27 and TRBJ2-7; 15 bases line up with TRBD2. This CDR3 is CASSSTGTSGRYEQYF. Here the CDR3 DNA reads TGTGCCAGCAGTTCGACCGGGACTAGCGGGAGGTACGAGCAGTACTTC.